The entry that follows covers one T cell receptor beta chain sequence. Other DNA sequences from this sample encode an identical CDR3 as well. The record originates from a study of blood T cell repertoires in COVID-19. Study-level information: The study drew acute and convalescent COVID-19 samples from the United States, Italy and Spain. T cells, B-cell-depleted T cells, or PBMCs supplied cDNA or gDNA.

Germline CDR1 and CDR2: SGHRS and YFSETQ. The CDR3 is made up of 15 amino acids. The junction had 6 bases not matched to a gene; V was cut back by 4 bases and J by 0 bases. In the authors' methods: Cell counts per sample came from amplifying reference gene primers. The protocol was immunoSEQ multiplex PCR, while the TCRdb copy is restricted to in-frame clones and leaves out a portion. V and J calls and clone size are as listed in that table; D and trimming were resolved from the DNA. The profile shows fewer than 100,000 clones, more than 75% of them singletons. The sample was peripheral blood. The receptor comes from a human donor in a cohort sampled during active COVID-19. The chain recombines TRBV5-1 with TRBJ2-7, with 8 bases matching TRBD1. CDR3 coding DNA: TGCGCCAGCAGCCTGGGTGGGACAGGCTCCTACGAGCAGTACTTC. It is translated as CASSLGGTGSYEQYF.